This T cell receptor (beta chain) was documented in a study of response to subunit inactivated influenza vaccine. Findings and caveats of the study: Authors suggested seasonal influenza vaccinations each recruit few new T cells.

As regards this clonotype: What it binds is unknown.

From the RT-PCR reads, TCRdb called clonotypes with MiXCR, one entry per CDR3 protein. The sample lists 500,000 to 600,000 distinct CDR3 sequences, 12% to 15% occurring once. CDR1 is SGDLS and CDR2 is YYNGEE in the germline V gene. Trimming pared 0 bases from V and 8 bases from J, leaving 18 bases between. The CDR3 covers 17 residues. The source of this sequence is a man in his fifties or sixties who received an inactivated influenza vaccine. Source: PBMCs from blood, taken roughly 12 days after vaccination. V usage is TRBV9 and J usage is TRBJ1-6, with D unresolved. The CDR3 DNA follows: TGTGCCAGCAGCGTAGCCTCATCGTCCACACATTATTCACCCCTCCACTTT. Its protein product is CASSVASSSTHYSPLHF.